A single sample gave rise to the 10 T cell receptor beta chains below, sequenced in a study of blood T cell repertoires in COVID-19. Repertoires were generated with immunoSEQ multiplex PCR, while TCRdb's copy carries only in-frame clones and drops some. This sample has under 50,000 clones, with approximately 80% found just once. Sample: peripheral blood. The receptors derive from a human donor with active or convalescent COVID-19. The donor label of this sample is uncertain.

In this sample, this clone turned up a few times. The rearrangement links TRBV11-1 to TRBJ2-4; 9 nucleotides align to TRBD1. This CDR3 region has 15 residues. Germline trimming cut 6 bases from V and 0 bases from J; bases unmatched to any gene: 3. Germline V gives CDR1 SGHAT, CDR2 FQDESV (reference sequence). CDR3 residues: CASSLGQGAKNIQYF. The CDR3 nucleotides are TGTGCCAGCAGTTTGGGACAGGGAGCCAAAAACATTCAGTACTTC.

The V call is TRBV19, the J call TRBJ1-1, with a weak D call TRBD1 (6 bases). Germline lookup yields CDR1 LNHDA and CDR2 SQIVND (reference sequence). The CDR3 runs 14 residues. V was shortened by 3 bases and J by 4 bases, with 12 bases between the two germline ends. The CDR3 reads CASSIWGGGTEAFF. CDR3 coding DNA: TGTGCCAGTAGTATTTGGGGGGGCGGCACTGAAGCTTTCTTT.

This clone was observed a few times. This chain connects TRBV25-1 to TRBJ2-1; 8 bases match TRBD2. V shed 10 bases, J shed 4 bases, and the junction held 6 bases outside the gene matches. The CDR3 runs to 13 residues. The germline V gene has CDR1 MGHDK and CDR2 SYGVNS. The CDR3 DNA follows: TGTGCCATCCAGGAGCGGGGGTACAATGAGCAGTTCTTC. Encoded protein: CAIQERGYNEQFF.

The chain employs TRBV6-2 or TRBV6-3 and TRBJ2-7; TRBD2 aligns across 8 bases. The CDR3 covers 16 residues. Germline CDR1 reads MNHEY; CDR2 reads SVGEGT. J lost 2 bases, V lost 2 bases, and 8 bases had no gene match. CDR3 bases: TGTGCCAGCAGTTACGCAAGCGGGAGTTCCCCCTACGAGCAGTACTTC. Translation: CASSYASGSSPYEQYF.

This clone was recorded once. The chain couples TRBV27 to TRBJ1-5; D gene unclear. With 4 bases removed from V and 7 bases from J, the gap between germline ends came to 11 bases. The CDR3 extends over 13 amino acids. CDR1 is MNHEY and CDR2 is SMNVEV in the germline V gene (reference sequence). CDR3 coding DNA: TGTGCCAGCAGTTCTGAGACGGGGCAGCCCCAGCATTTT. Its protein is CASSSETGQPQHF.

The chain employs TRBV18 and TRBJ2-7; D is perhaps TRBD1 (7 bases). The CDR3 has 16 residues. Germline CDR1 KGHSH, CDR2 LQKENI. Trimming removed 3 bases from V and 0 bases from J, with 15 bases in between. As DNA, the CDR3 is TGTGCCAGCTCACCCGGTTCAGGGGGGAGCTCCTACGAGCAGTACTTC. Its protein is CASSPGSGGSSYEQYF.

CDR3 nucleotide sequence: TGTGCCAGCAGCCGGGACAGGACCAGCTATCAGCCCCAGCATTTT. Its translation is CASSRDRTSYQPQHF. The rearrangement uses TRBV4-2 and TRBJ1-5, with 8 bases that match TRBD1. Germline loops: CDR1 LGHNA, CDR2 YNFKEQ. The CDR3 loop spans 15 amino acids. Unmatched junction bases numbered 7, after V lost 4 bases and J lost 5 bases.

This clone was detected only once. The chain uses TRBV14 and TRBJ1-2; 7 nucleotides line up with TRBD1. The CDR3 contains 15 residues. Unmatched junction bases numbered 11, after V lost 2 bases and J lost 8 bases. Germline CDR1 reads SGHDN; CDR2 reads FVKESK. CDR3 region: CASSQMRQGLRGYTF. The CDR3 DNA follows: TGTGCCAGCAGCCAAATGCGACAGGGTCTTCGGGGCTACACCTTC.

The CDR3 spells CASSPRWRESVGEQYF. The CDR3 bases are TGTGCCAGCAGCCCTAGATGGCGGGAGTCAGTTGGGGAGCAGTACTTC. The J gene is TRBJ2-7, the V gene TRBV7-2; 7 bases agree with TRBD2. The CDR3 spans 16 residues. Germline V gene lookup returns CDR1 SGHTA and CDR2 FQGNSA. Germline trimming cut 5 bases from V and 7 bases from J; bases unmatched to any gene: 17.

This clone was seen a handful of times. The J gene is TRBJ2-3, the V gene TRBV24-1, with a weak D call TRBD2 (5 bases). The V end lost 3 bases, the J end lost 2 bases, and 11 bases lay between the germline ends. CDR3 length: 15 amino acids. Germline assignment: CDR1 KGHDR and CDR2 SFDVKD. CDR3 region: CATSDLGLSTDTQYF. The DNA of the CDR3 is TGTGCCACCAGTGATCTTGGACTCTCCACAGATACGCAGTATTTT.